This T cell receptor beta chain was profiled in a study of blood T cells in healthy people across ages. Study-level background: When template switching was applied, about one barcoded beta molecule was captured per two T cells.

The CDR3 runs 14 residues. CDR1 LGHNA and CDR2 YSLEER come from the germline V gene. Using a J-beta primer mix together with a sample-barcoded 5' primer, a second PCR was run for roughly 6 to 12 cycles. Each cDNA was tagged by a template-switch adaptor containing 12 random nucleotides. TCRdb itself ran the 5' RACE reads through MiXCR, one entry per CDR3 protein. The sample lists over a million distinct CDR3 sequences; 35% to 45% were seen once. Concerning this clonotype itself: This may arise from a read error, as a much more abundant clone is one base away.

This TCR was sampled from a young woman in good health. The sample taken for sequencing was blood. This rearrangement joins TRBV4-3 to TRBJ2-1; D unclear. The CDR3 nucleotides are TGCGCCAGCTGCCAAGAAGCCACTTACAATGAGCAGTTCTTC. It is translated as CASCQEATYNEQFF.